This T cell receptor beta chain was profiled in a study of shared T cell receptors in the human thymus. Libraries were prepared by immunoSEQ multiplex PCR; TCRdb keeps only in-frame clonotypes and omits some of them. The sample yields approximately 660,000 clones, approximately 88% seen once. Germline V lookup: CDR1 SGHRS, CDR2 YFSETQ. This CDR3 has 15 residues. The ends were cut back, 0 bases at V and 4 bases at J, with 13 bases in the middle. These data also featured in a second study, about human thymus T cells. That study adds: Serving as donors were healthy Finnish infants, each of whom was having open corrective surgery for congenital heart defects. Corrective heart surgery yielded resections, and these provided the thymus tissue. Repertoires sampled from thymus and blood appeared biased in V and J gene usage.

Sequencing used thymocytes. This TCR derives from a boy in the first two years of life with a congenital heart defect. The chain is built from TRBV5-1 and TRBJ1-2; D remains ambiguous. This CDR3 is CASSLAATEIYGYTF. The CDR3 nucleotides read TGCGCCAGCAGCTTGGCCGCGACGGAGATCTATGGCTACACCTTC.